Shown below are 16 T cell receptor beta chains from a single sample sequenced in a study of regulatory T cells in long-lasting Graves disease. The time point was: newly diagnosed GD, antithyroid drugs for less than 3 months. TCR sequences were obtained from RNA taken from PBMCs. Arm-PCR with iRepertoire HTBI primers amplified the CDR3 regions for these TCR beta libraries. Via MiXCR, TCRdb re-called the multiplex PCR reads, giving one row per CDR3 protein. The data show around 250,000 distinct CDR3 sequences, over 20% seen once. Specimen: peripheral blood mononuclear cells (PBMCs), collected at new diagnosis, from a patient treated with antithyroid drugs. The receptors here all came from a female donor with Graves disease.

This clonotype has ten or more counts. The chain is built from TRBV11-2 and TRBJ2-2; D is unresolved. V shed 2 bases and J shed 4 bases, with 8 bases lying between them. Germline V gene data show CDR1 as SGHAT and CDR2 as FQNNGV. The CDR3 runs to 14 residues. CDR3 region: CASSLIRSTGELFF. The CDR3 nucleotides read TGTGCCAGCAGCTTAATTAGGAGCACCGGGGAGCTGTTTTTT.

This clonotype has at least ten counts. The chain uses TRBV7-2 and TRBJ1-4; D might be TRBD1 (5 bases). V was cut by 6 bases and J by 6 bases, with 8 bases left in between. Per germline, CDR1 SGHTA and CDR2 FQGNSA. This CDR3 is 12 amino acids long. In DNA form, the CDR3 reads TGTGCCAGCAGTGGGGGTCATGAAAAACTGTTTTTT. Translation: CASSGGHEKLFF.

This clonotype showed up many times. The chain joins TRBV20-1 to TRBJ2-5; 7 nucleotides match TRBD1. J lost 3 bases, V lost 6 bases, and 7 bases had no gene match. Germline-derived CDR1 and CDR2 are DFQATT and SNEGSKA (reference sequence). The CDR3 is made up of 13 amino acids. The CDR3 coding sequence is TGCAGTGCCCCCGATCAGGGGGAAGAGACCCAGTACTTC. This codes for CSAPDQGEETQYF.

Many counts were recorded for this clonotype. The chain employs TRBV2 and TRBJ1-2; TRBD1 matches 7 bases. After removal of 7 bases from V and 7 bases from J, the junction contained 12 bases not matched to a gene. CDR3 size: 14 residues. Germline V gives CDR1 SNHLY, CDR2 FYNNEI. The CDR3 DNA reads TGTGCCAGCACCGAAGGTGACAGGGCCTCTGGCTACACCTTC. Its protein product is CASTEGDRASGYTF.

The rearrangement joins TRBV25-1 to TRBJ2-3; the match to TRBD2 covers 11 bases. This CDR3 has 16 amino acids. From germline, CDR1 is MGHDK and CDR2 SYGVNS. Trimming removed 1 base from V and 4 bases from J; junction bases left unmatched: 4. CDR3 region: CASSEFSGREADTQYF. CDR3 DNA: TGTGCCAGCAGTGAATTTAGCGGGAGGGAGGCAGATACGCAGTATTTT.

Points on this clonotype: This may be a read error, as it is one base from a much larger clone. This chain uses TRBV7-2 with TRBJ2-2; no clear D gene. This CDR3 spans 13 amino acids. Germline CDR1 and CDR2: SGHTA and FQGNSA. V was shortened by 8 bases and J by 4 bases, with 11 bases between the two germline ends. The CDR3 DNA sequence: TGTGCCAGCCGAGCGCCGGTCACCGGGGAGCTGTTTTTT. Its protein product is CASRAPVTGELFF.

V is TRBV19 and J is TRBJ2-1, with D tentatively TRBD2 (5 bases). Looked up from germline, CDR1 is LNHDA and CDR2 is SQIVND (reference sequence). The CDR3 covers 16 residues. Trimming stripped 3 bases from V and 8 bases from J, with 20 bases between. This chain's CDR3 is CASSIPGILARDEQFF. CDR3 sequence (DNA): TGTGCCAGTAGTATCCCCGGGATCCTGGCCCGGGATGAGCAGTTCTTC.

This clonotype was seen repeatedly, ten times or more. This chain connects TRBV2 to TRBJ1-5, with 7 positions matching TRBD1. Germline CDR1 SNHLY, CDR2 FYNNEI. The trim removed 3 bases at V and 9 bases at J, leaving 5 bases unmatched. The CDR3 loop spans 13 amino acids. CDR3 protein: CASSDDRERPQHF. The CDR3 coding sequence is TGTGCCAGCAGTGATGACAGGGAGCGGCCCCAGCATTTT. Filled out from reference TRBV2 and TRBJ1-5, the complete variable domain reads EPEVTQTPSHQVTQMGQEVILRCVPISNHLYFYWYRQILGQKVEFLVSFYNNEISEKSEIFDDQFSVERPDGSNFTLKIRSTKLEDSAMYFCASSDDRERPQHFGDGTRLSIL.

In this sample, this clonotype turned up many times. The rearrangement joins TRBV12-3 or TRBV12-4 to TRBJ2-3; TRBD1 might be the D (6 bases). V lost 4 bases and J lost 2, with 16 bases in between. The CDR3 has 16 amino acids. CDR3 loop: CASSWGRRAVTDTQYF. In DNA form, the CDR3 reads TGTGCCAGCAGTTGGGGGCGGAGAGCAGTCACAGATACGCAGTATTTT.

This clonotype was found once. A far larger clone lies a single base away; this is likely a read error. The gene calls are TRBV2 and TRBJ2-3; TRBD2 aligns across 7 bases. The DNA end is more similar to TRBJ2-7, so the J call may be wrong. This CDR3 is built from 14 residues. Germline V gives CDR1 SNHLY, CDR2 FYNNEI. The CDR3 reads CASRGGNGGKEQYF. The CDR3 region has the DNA TGTGCCAGCAGGGGAGGGAATGGCGGTAAGGAGCAGTACTTC.

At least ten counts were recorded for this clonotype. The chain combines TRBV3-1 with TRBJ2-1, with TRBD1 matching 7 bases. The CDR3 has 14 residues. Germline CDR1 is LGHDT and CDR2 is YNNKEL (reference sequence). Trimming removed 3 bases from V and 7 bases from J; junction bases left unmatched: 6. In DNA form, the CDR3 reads TGTGCCAGCAGCCACCCGGACAGGTTGAATGAGCAGTTCTTC. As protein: CASSHPDRLNEQFF.

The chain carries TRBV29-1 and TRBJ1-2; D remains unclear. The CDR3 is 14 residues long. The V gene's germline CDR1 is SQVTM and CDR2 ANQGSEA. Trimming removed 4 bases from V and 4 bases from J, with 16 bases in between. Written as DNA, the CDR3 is TGCAGCGTTGTGAACAATCCCTCGGCCTATGGCTACACCTTC. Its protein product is CSVVNNPSAYGYTF.

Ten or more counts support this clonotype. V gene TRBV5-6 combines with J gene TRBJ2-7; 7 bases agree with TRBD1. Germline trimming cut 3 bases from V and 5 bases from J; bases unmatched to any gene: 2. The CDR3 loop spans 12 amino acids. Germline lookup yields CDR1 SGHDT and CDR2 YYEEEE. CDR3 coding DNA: TGTGCCAGCAGCTCAGACAGGGACGAGCAGTACTTC. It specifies CASSSDRDEQYF. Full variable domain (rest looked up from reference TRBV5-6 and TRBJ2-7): DAGVTQSPTHLIKTRGQQVTLRCSPKSGHDTVSWYQQALGQGPQFIFQYYEEEERQRGNFPDRFSGHQFPNYSSELNVNALLLGDSALYLCASSSDRDEQYFGPGTRLTVT.

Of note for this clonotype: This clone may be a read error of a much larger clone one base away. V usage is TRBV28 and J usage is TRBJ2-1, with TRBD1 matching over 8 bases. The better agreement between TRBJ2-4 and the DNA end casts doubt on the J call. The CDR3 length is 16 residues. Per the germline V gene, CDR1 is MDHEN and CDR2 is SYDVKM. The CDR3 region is CASSFSGTGLQNIQYF. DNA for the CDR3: TGTGCCAGCAGTTTTTCAGGGACAGGTCTCCAAAACATTCAGTACTTC.

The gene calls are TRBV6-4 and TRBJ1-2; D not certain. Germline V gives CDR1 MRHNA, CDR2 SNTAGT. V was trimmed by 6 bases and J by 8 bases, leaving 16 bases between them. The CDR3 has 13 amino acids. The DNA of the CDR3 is TGTGCCAGCAGCGCCACGGGTGGCAGCGGCTACACCTTC. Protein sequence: CASSATGGSGYTF.

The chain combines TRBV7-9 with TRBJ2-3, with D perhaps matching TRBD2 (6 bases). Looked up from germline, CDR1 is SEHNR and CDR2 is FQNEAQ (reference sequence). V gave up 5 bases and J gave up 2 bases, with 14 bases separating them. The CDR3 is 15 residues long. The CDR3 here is CASSPYSGITDTQYF. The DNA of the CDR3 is TGTGCCAGCAGCCCATATAGCGGAATCACAGATACGCAGTATTTT.